The 5 T cell receptor beta chains presented below share a single source sample, sequenced in a study of early T cells in non-severe SARS-CoV-2 infection. TCRdb reprocessed the 5' RACE reads via MiXCR and lists one record per CDR3 protein. The table shows fewer than 95,000 distinct CDR3 sequences, with around 16% occurring only once. The material sequenced was whole blood, taken at baseline. Every receptor here comes from an adult who was a healthcare worker with PCR-confirmed SARS-CoV-2 infection or an uninfected control (not recorded which).

This clonotype was detected only a few times. The rearrangement uses TRBV4-2 and TRBJ1-4, with a weak D call TRBD1 (5 bases). CDR1 and CDR2 from the germline V gene are LGHNA and YNFKEQ. The CDR3 is made up of 16 amino acids. Trimming took 1 base from V and 8 from J, leaving 17 bases between them. CDR3 region: CASSQGVWQGDEKLFF. The CDR3 DNA reads as TGTGCCAGCAGCCAAGGCGTTTGGCAGGGTGACGAAAAACTGTTTTTT.

The rearrangement links TRBV9 to TRBJ2-1; 10 bases match TRBD2. This CDR3 has 15 residues. V was pared by 3 bases and J by 7 bases, with 7 bases of the junction left unmatched. In germline, CDR1 is SGDLS, CDR2 YYNGEE. The CDR3 loop is CASSAAGGPGNEQFF. As DNA, the CDR3 is TGTGCCAGCAGCGCAGCGGGAGGGCCGGGGAATGAGCAGTTCTTC.

The rearrangement links TRBV5-1 to TRBJ2-3; the D is unclear. The ends were cut back, 4 bases at V and 5 bases at J, with 8 bases in the middle. CDR1 is SGHRS, CDR2 YFSETQ, per germline. The CDR3 is made up of 12 amino acids. The CDR3 spells CASSGGRDTQYF. In nucleotides, the CDR3 is TGCGCCAGCAGCGGTGGACGAGATACGCAGTATTTT.

The V and J genes are TRBV28 and TRBJ2-7; 7 nucleotides line up with TRBD2. V shed 2 bases and J 1 base; nucleotides not matched to a gene: 2. The germline CDR1 and CDR2 sequences are MDHEN and SYDVKM. The CDR3 loop spans 14 amino acids. The CDR3 region is CASSLGTTSYEQYF. As DNA, the CDR3 is TGTGCCAGCAGTTTAGGGACTACGTCCTACGAGCAGTACTTC.

The J gene is TRBJ1-1, the V gene TRBV9; D is unclear. Looked up from germline, CDR1 is SGDLS and CDR2 is YYNGEE. This CDR3 has 15 residues. Trimming stripped 0 bases from V and 3 bases from J, with 12 bases between. The CDR3, as DNA: TGTGCCAGCAGCGTAGACGGACTGAGGGACACTGAAGCTTTCTTT. It is translated as CASSVDGLRDTEAFF.